Below are 13 T cell receptor beta chains sequenced from a single sample in a study of T cell responses to AZD1222 COVID-19 vaccine (dated by TCRdb to about 2021). The time point label corresponds to: baseline before first vaccination. The library was prepared using the immunoSEQ multiplex PCR assay. Imported from immuneACCESS, the table was reduced by TCRdb to in-frame sequences with V and J called. These copies leave out some clones; in studies compared against another copy, an unresolved V gene accounts for under half, and the cause of the remainder is not known. This sample holds around 110,000 clones; around 88% were observed only once. About 10% of the sample is held by the ten biggest clonotypes. Sequencing used peripheral blood, obtained on day 0 of AZD1222 vaccination. The origin of the receptors is an adult in good health.

The chain recombines TRBV7-3 with TRBJ2-2, with unresolved D. The germline V gene encodes CDR1 SGHTA and CDR2 FQGTGA. CDR3 length: 16 amino acids. Trimming shortened V by 1 base and J by 3 bases, and 12 bases separated the two germline ends. CDR3 coding DNA: TGTGCCAGCAGCTTAAGACAAGCAGGCGACACCGGGGAGCTGTTTTTT. Translating gives CASSLRQAGDTGELFF.

The chain links TRBV30 to TRBJ2-3; D call uncertain. Trimming cost V 4 bases and J 2 bases, with 7 bases left between them. CDR3 size: 12 residues. CDR1 is GTSNPN, CDR2 SVGIG, per germline (reference sequence). For the CDR3, the DNA is TGTGCCTGGACCCCCATCACAGATACGCAGTATTTT. Translation: CAWTPITDTQYF. The whole variable domain, remainder taken from reference TRBV30 and TRBJ2-3, is SQTIHQWPATLVQPVGSPLSLECTVEGTSNPNLYWYRQAAGRGLQLLFYSVGIGQISSEVPQNLSASRPQDRQFILSSKKLLLSDSGFYLCAWTPITDTQYFGPGTRLTVL.

The chain links TRBV7-2 to TRBJ2-7; TRBD1 might be the D (6 bases). Germline V CDR1 and CDR2: SGHTA, FQGNSA. The CDR3 spans 15 residues. Trimming removed 5 bases at V and 6 bases at J, with 20 bases between. The CDR3 region has the DNA TGTGCCAGCAGCCCATCCTCTGGACAGTACGGCGAGCAGTACTTC. This encodes CASSPSSGQYGEQYF.

The rearrangement uses TRBV19 and TRBJ2-7; 10 bases agree with TRBD2. CDR1 and CDR2 (germline): LNHDA, SQIVND (reference sequence). This CDR3 spans 19 amino acids. V lost 3 bases and J lost 2; bases outside the gene matches: 16. CDR3 amino acids: CASSIPELAGSLTTYEQYF. CDR3 DNA sequence: TGTGCCAGTAGTATCCCGGAACTAGCGGGGTCACTTACCACCTACGAGCAGTACTTC.

The chain links TRBV7-2 to TRBJ2-1; no definite D call. The germline CDR1 and CDR2 sequences are SGHTA and FQGNSA. The CDR3 length is 14 residues. Trimming cost V 1 base and J 9 bases, with 13 bases left between them. Written as DNA, the CDR3 is TGTGCCAGCAGCTTAGAGTCCTTGACTCTTGAGCAGTTCTTC. Translating it yields CASSLESLTLEQFF.

The chain employs TRBV6-4 and TRBJ2-3, with D unclear. The V end was cut by 6 bases, the J end by 6 bases, with 13 bases between. Germline CDR1 reads MRHNA; CDR2 reads SNTAGT. CDR3 length: 13 amino acids. For the CDR3, the DNA is TGTGCCAGCAGCGTAACGTTCAGGGATACGCAGTATTTT. Protein product: CASSVTFRDTQYF.

The rearrangement uses TRBV4-2 and TRBJ1-2; 8 bases are shared with TRBD1. The CDR3 extends over 14 amino acids. The V gene end was trimmed by 1 base and the J gene end by 5 bases; junction bases not matched to a gene: 3. Germline CDR1 is LGHNA and CDR2 is YNFKEQ. The CDR3 nucleotides are TGTGCCAGCAGCCAAGGCCGGGACAGGTATGGCTACACCTTC. Residues: CASSQGRDRYGYTF.

V and J are TRBV7-8 and TRBJ1-1; tentative D call: TRBD1 (5 bases). CDR3 size: 14 residues. Germline V gene data show CDR1 as SGHVS and CDR2 as FQNEAQ. V was shortened by 3 bases and J by 1 base, with 9 bases between the two germline ends. CDR3 residues: CASSFNQGNTEAFF. The CDR3 coding sequence is TGTGCCAGCAGCTTTAACCAGGGGAACACTGAAGCTTTCTTT. The full variable domain, its missing parts supplied by reference TRBV7-8 and TRBJ1-1, is GAGVSQSPRYKVAKRGQDVALRCDPISGHVSLFWYQQALGQGPEFLTYFQNEAQLDKSGLPSDRFFAERPEGSVSTLKIQRTQQEDSAVYLCASSFNQGNTEAFFGQGTRLTVV.

The chain couples TRBV7-9 to TRBJ2-6; D unclear. The germline V gene encodes CDR1 SEHNR and CDR2 FQNEAQ (reference sequence). V was clipped by 6 bases and J by 0 bases, with 15 bases between them. The CDR3 covers 17 residues. The DNA for the CDR3 is TGTGCCAGCAGTCCGACGGCTCCTAGCTCTGGGGCCAACGTCCTGACTTTC. It yields the protein CASSPTAPSSGANVLTF.

The chain employs TRBV24-1 and TRBJ2-5; 7 bases line up with TRBD1. Unmatched junction bases numbered 6, after V lost 3 bases and J lost 3 bases. CDR1 and CDR2 (germline): KGHDR, SFDVKD. The CDR3 runs 15 residues. The CDR3 region is CATSDTGTDKETQYF. The CDR3 DNA reads as TGTGCCACCAGTGATACCGGGACAGATAAAGAGACCCAGTACTTC.

V gene TRBV6-5 combines with J gene TRBJ1-1; D gene uncertain. The CDR3 is 13 residues long. Trimming took off 2 bases at V and 7 bases at J, with 11 bases between the two ends. Germline CDR1 is MNHEY and CDR2 is SVGAGI. The CDR3 DNA follows: TGTGCCAGCAGTTACGCGAATCAAGGTGAAGCTTTCTTT. Protein product: CASSYANQGEAFF.

This clone was picked up a small number of times. The CDR3 DNA reads as TGTGCCAGCAGCTTGTGGCTGAACACTGAAGCTTTCTTT. The encoded protein is CASSLWLNTEAFF. V is TRBV5-6 and J is TRBJ1-1; D ambiguous. The germline V gene encodes CDR1 SGHDT and CDR2 YYEEEE. Trimming stripped 1 base from V and 0 bases from J, with 4 bases between. The CDR3 extends over 13 amino acids.

CDR3 residues: CASSAERGGYGYTF. For the CDR3, the DNA is TGTGCCAGCAGTGCTGAGAGGGGGGGCTATGGCTACACCTTC. The chain joins TRBV2 to TRBJ1-2, with D possibly TRBD1 on 6 matching bases. V lost 4 bases and J lost 4, with 13 bases in between. CDR1 is SNHLY, CDR2 FYNNEI, per germline. This CDR3 contains 14 residues. The full variable domain, with the rest looked up from reference TRBV2 and TRBJ1-2, is EPEVTQTPSHQVTQMGQEVILRCVPISNHLYFYWYRQILGQKVEFLVSFYNNEISEKSEIFDDQFSVERPDGSNFTLKIRSTKLEDSAMYFCASSAERGGYGYTFGSGTRLTVV.